These 15 T cell receptor beta chains originate from one sample sequenced in a study of neurological immune-mediated disorders. Time point indicated: longitudinal time-point 3. TCRdb reprocessed the 5' RACE reads via MiXCR and lists one record per CDR3 protein. The sample yields around 97,000 distinct CDR3 sequences, 9.5% to 14% seen once. The sample taken for sequencing was PBMCs. Every receptor here comes from a female donor with HTLV-1-associated myelopathy (HAM/TSP).

The sample holds many counts of this clonotype. CDR3: CASSLSGQGINEKLFF. CDR3 DNA sequence: TGTGCCAGCAGTCTCAGCGGACAGGGAATTAATGAAAAACTGTTTTTT. The gene calls are TRBV28 and TRBJ1-4; 8 bases agree with TRBD1. The CDR3 is 16 amino acids. Per germline, CDR1 MDHEN and CDR2 SYDVKM. V shed 5 bases, J shed 4 bases, and the junction held 9 bases outside the gene matches.

This clonotype appeared many times. The V call is TRBV12-3 or TRBV12-4, the J call TRBJ1-4, with TRBD1 matching over 7 bases. CDR3 length: 14 residues. J gave up 5 bases and V 8 bases, and 8 bases lay outside the gene matches. The CDR3 loop is CASRDDRVNEKLFF. The CDR3 nucleotides are TGTGCCAGCCGTGACGACAGGGTAAATGAAAAACTGTTTTTT.

This clonotype was detected many times. This sequence joins TRBV28 and TRBJ2-3; D remains unclear. The germline CDR1 and CDR2 sequences are MDHEN and SYDVKM. This CDR3 is 14 amino acids long. Trimming removed 3 bases at V and 4 bases at J, with 11 bases between. DNA for the CDR3: TGTGCCAGCAGTTTTCCCCAGAAGTCAGATACGCAGTATTTT. Encoded protein: CASSFPQKSDTQYF.

This clonotype was seen ten or more times. The chain is built from TRBV7-9 and TRBJ2-2, with D maybe TRBD1 (6 bases). The CDR3 contains 17 residues. Germline V CDR1 and CDR2: SEHNR, FQNEAQ (reference sequence). Trimming removed 3 bases from V and 0 bases from J, with 14 bases in between. Written as DNA, the CDR3 is TGTGCCAGCAGCTTTTATTTGCCAGGGGCGAACACCGGGGAGCTGTTTTTT. Protein product: CASSFYLPGANTGELFF.

At least ten counts were recorded for this clonotype. V usage is TRBV12-3 or TRBV12-4 and J usage is TRBJ2-2; perhaps D is TRBD1 or TRBD2 (5 bases each). CDR3 length: 14 residues. With 6 bases removed from V and 6 bases from J, the gap between germline ends came to 14 bases. Written as DNA, the CDR3 is TGTGCCAGCAGCTTGTCCGGGGCGGCCGGGGAGCTGTTTTTT. Translating it yields CASSLSGAAGELFF.

This clonotype was counted ten times or more. The chain links TRBV10-3 to TRBJ2-7; 7 bases agree with TRBD2. Germline V gene sequence: CDR1 ENHRY, CDR2 SYGVKD. The CDR3 runs 14 residues. Germline trimming cut 4 bases from V and 2 bases from J; bases unmatched to any gene: 5. For the CDR3, the DNA is TGTGCCATCAGTGGGGGGGAGGGAACCTACGAGCAGTACTTC. Amino acids: CAISGGEGTYEQYF.

This clonotype was detected many times. The J gene is TRBJ2-6, the V gene TRBV5-1; TRBD1 is a possible D gene (5 bases). Germline lookup yields CDR1 SGHRS and CDR2 YFSETQ. The CDR3 sequence is 16 residues long. V gave up 0 bases and J gave up 0 bases, with 7 bases separating them. CDR3 sequence: CASSLVGVSGANVLTF. The CDR3, as DNA: TGCGCCAGCAGCTTGGTAGGGGTCTCTGGGGCCAACGTCCTGACTTTC.

This clonotype was counted at least ten times. CDR3: CASRFTTATEIFNEQFF. The CDR3 bases are TGCGCCAGCAGATTCACAACCGCGACAGAAATTTTCAATGAGCAGTTCTTC. The V and J genes are TRBV5-1 and TRBJ2-1, with a tentative D call TRBD1 (5 bases). Germline loops: CDR1 SGHRS, CDR2 YFSETQ. CDR3 length equals 17 residues. The V gene lost 5 bases and the J gene lost 6 bases, with 24 bases spanning the gap.

This clonotype was recorded many times. The chain combines TRBV29-1 with TRBJ2-4; D call uncertain. The germline V and J ends were trimmed by 2 bases and 7 bases, with 6 bases remaining between them. The germline CDR1 and CDR2 sequences are SQVTM and ANQGSEA. CDR3 length: 11 amino acids. The CDR3 DNA is TGCAGCGTTGAATGGACGAACATTCAGTACTTC. It yields the protein CSVEWTNIQYF.

This clonotype has a count of ten or more. This chain connects TRBV5-1 to TRBJ2-1; unclear D gene. Per germline, CDR1 SGHRS and CDR2 YFSETQ. The CDR3 is 12 amino acids. V dropped 5 bases and J dropped 5 bases, with 8 bases sitting between them. CDR3 DNA sequence: TGCGCCAGCAGACTCCAACACAATGAGCAGTTCTTC. This gives the protein CASRLQHNEQFF.

Ten or more counts support this clonotype. The V call is TRBV20-1, the J call TRBJ2-4; D call uncertain. Germline CDR1 is DFQATT and CDR2 is SNEGSKA (reference sequence). The length of the CDR3 is 13 residues. Trimming removed 0 bases from V and 3 bases from J, with 6 bases in between. The CDR3 reads CSARDLNKNIQYF. CDR3 DNA sequence: TGCAGTGCTAGAGATCTGAACAAAAACATTCAGTACTTC.

The sample holds many counts of this clonotype. This chain uses TRBV9 with TRBJ2-7; 9 bases are a match to TRBD1. The CDR3 totals 16 residues. The junction had 15 bases not matched to a gene; V was cut back by 4 bases and J by 7 bases. CDR1 is SGDLS, CDR2 YYNGEE, per germline. CDR3 loop: CASSQLEGQGRGEQYF. DNA for the CDR3: TGTGCCAGCAGCCAGCTTGAGGGACAGGGACGCGGGGAGCAGTACTTC.

This clonotype came up many times. The V and J genes are TRBV10-3 and TRBJ1-1, with D perhaps matching TRBD1 (6 bases). CDR1 is ENHRY, CDR2 SYGVKD, per germline. With 3 bases removed from V and 1 base from J, the gap between germline ends came to 12 bases. The CDR3 consists of 15 residues. CDR3 in amino acids: CAISDYDRRNTEAFF. Written as DNA, the CDR3 is TGTGCCATCAGTGATTACGACAGGCGGAACACTGAAGCTTTCTTT.

This clonotype was seen repeatedly, ten times or more. V is TRBV7-9 and J is TRBJ2-3; 7 nucleotides agree with TRBD1. Germline trimming cut 6 bases from V and 3 bases from J; bases unmatched to any gene: 9. Per germline, CDR1 SEHNR and CDR2 FQNEAQ (reference sequence). The CDR3 extends over 15 amino acids. This chain's CDR3 is CASSLGGVSTDTQYF. In nucleotides, the CDR3 is TGTGCCAGCAGTCTAGGGGGCGTTTCTACAGATACGCAGTATTTT. Variable domain in full (rest from reference TRBV7-9 and TRBJ2-3): DTGVSQNPRHKITKRGQNVTFRCDPISEHNRLYWYRQTLGQGPEFLTYFQNEAQLEKSRLLSDRFSAERPKGSFSTLEIQRTEQGDSAMYLCASSLGGVSTDTQYFGPGTRLTVL.

This clonotype showed up many times. The J gene is TRBJ2-1, the V gene TRBV5-6, with D possibly matching TRBD2 (6 bases). The CDR3 loop spans 15 amino acids. Trimming cost V 7 bases and J 0 bases, with 14 bases left between them. The germline V gene has CDR1 SGHDT and CDR2 YYEEEE. DNA of the CDR3: TGTGCCAGCGATTTAGGCGGGGTCTCCTACAATGAGCAGTTCTTC. Translation: CASDLGGVSYNEQFF.